These 4 T cell receptor delta chains were all obtained from the same sample, sequenced in a study of gamma-delta T cells after stem cell transplantation. TCRdb reprocessed the RT-PCR reads through CATT. The sample includes about 2,400 delta-chain clones, approximately 2.5% seen only once; the top ten take around 17%. The specimen was gamma-delta T cells. The source of these receptors is a human donor. It is not recorded whose cells these are; they may come from a transplant donor.

The chain has TRDV2 and TRDJ1; TRDD3 matches at 13 bases. With V trimmed by 0 bases and J by 0 bases, 12 bases remained unmatched. In germline, CDR1 is GEAIGNYY, CDR2 EKD. There are 20 residues in the CDR3. Written as DNA, the CDR3 is TGTGCCTGTGACACCGTGAAATTACCACTGGGGGATACGTACACCGATAAACTCATCTTT. Protein sequence: CACDTVKLPLGDTYTDKLIF.

Relative to its sample, this clone is medium-sized. The chain couples TRDV1 to TRDJ1; tentatively, D is TRDD3 (6 bases). Per the germline V gene, CDR1 is TSWWSYY and CDR2 is QGS. The CDR3 is 14 amino acids. The CDR3 sequence: CARPWATGSIKLIF. The CDR3 coding sequence is TGTGCCCGACCGTGGGCCACTGGGTCCATAAAACTCATCTTT.

This clone ranks as large (0.1 to 1%). Within the sample, other DNA sequences also encode this same CDR3. This sequence joins TRDV2 and TRDJ1, with D uncertain. The CDR3 contains 15 residues. CDR1 and CDR2 (germline): GEAIGNYY, EKD. The germline V and J ends were trimmed by 2 bases and 2 bases, with 14 bases remaining between them. CDR3 region: CACDRIGPKTDKLIF. The CDR3 DNA reads TGTGCCTGTGACAGAATTGGTCCCAAGACCGATAAACTCATCTTT.

This clone has only a few counts. The chain uses TRDV2 and TRDJ3; 13 nucleotides line up with TRDD3. The CDR3 extends over 20 amino acids. The germline V gene encodes CDR1 GEAIGNYY and CDR2 EKD. J lost 0 bases, V lost 0 bases, and 4 bases had no gene match. The CDR3: CACDTYWGIRDSWDTRQMFF. CDR3 nucleotide sequence: TGTGCCTGTGACACCTACTGGGGGATACGCGACTCCTGGGACACCCGACAGATGTTTTTC.